A single sample gave rise to the 19 T cell receptor beta chains below, sequenced in a study of hypomethylating agent response in myelodysplastic syndrome. Sequencing was performed with immunoSEQ multiplex PCR; in TCRdb, only in-frame clones are kept and a portion is missing. The sample lists several thousand clones; roughly 87% were seen once. The sample consisted of bone marrow, taken before or after starting hypomethylating agent treatment for myelodysplastic syndrome (not recorded which). The receptors shown here come from a human donor with myelodysplastic syndrome.

CDR3 DNA sequence: TGTGCCAGCAGCTTAGCCCCAAACCGAGGGACCCTTAACTATGGCTACACCTTC. As protein: CASSLAPNRGTLNYGYTF. The V gene is TRBV7-6, the J gene TRBJ1-2, with D perhaps matching TRBD1 (5 bases). The CDR3 runs 18 residues. Trimming took off 0 bases at V and 1 base at J, with 18 bases between the two ends. Germline-derived CDR1 and CDR2 are SGHVS and FNYEAQ.

The V call is TRBV7-2, the J call TRBJ2-7; D gene uncertain. CDR1 and CDR2 from the germline V gene are SGHTA and FQGNSA. V was shortened by 5 bases and J by 0 bases, with 17 bases between the two germline ends. The CDR3 sequence is 16 residues long. CDR3 in amino acids: CASSPEVGWASYEQYF. In nucleotides, the CDR3 is TGTGCCAGCAGCCCAGAGGTTGGGTGGGCCTCCTACGAGCAGTACTTC.

The rearrangement links TRBV7-2 to TRBJ2-2; D perhaps matches TRBD2 (9 bases). This CDR3 spans 15 amino acids. From germline, CDR1 is SGHTA and CDR2 FQGNSA. Trimming left V 10 bases short and J 7 bases short, with 22 bases between. CDR3 loop: CAIPGGGGADGELFF. CDR3 nucleotides: TGTGCCATCCCAGGGGGCGGGGGGGCTGACGGGGAGCTGTTTTTT.

V and J are TRBV5-5 and TRBJ1-5; D is uncertain. Looked up from germline, CDR1 is SGHKS and CDR2 is YYEKEE (reference sequence). The length of the CDR3 is 13 residues. V was clipped by 0 bases and J by 11 bases, with 12 bases between them. The CDR3 sequence: CASSLDGSTSQHF. CDR3 nucleotides: TGTGCCAGCAGCTTGGACGGATCAACGTCCCAGCATTTT.

The chain joins TRBV29-1 to TRBJ2-7; maybe TRBD1 (6 bases). The V and J ends lost 6 bases and 6 bases respectively, with 27 bases between them. The CDR3 sequence is 16 residues long. Germline CDR1 reads SQVTM; CDR2 reads ANQGSEA. The CDR3 sequence is CSVGTPMETGPSEQYF. CDR3 DNA sequence: TGCAGCGTGGGGACCCCTATGGAGACAGGCCCCTCCGAGCAGTACTTC.

The chain employs TRBV6-5 and TRBJ1-2, with 7 bases matching TRBD1. CDR3 size: 13 residues. Germline CDR1 and CDR2: MNHEY and SVGAGI. Trimming at V came to 6 bases and at J to 4 bases, leaving 5 bases not matched to a gene. CDR3 loop: CASSTTGIYGYTF. The CDR3 DNA sequence: TGTGCCAGCAGCACGACAGGGATCTATGGCTACACCTTC.

This sequence joins TRBV7-8 and TRBJ2-2, with D unresolved. This CDR3 spans 15 amino acids. V gave up 2 bases and J gave up 4 bases, with 11 bases separating them. Germline V lookup: CDR1 SGHVS, CDR2 FQNEAQ. The CDR3 sequence: CASSLFRSSTGELFF. The CDR3 DNA reads as TGTGCCAGCAGCTTATTTCGTTCCTCCACCGGGGAGCTGTTTTTT.

Notes on this clone: Germline and junction disagree at one end, which may indicate a read error. The genes are TRBV7-7 and TRBJ2-5; D unresolved. The DNA matches TRBJ2-7 better at its end, which makes the J call doubtful. CDR3 size: 13 residues. Per germline, CDR1 SSHAT and CDR2 FNYEAQ (reference sequence). CDR3 DNA: TGTGCTAGCAGCCAAAGGACGAACTACGAGCAGTACTTC. Translating gives CASSQRTNYEQYF.

V and J are TRBV27 and TRBJ1-6, with D possibly matching TRBD1 (5 bases). The CDR3 length is 16 residues. V was shortened by 5 bases and J by 9 bases, with 20 bases between the two germline ends. The germline V gene encodes CDR1 MNHEY and CDR2 SMNVEV (reference sequence). In nucleotides, the CDR3 is TGTGCCAGCAGTCCGAGTTCCACAGGCCGGTTTTCACCCCTCCACTTT. The encoded protein is CASSPSSTGRFSPLHF.

The rearrangement joins TRBV19 to TRBJ1-5; weak D call: TRBD1 (6 bases). Germline-derived CDR1 and CDR2 are LNHDA and SQIVND (reference sequence). The CDR3 loop spans 16 amino acids. V was shortened by 5 bases and J by 3 bases, with 17 bases between the two germline ends. CDR3 amino acids: CASSPRSTGSNQPQHF. The DNA for the CDR3 is TGTGCCAGTAGTCCGAGGTCCACAGGGTCCAATCAGCCCCAGCATTTT.

This chain links TRBV6-5 with TRBJ2-7, with TRBD2 as a possible D gene (5 bases). Trimming pared 0 bases from V and 4 bases from J, leaving 10 bases between. This CDR3 region has 14 residues. CDR1 and CDR2 (germline): MNHEY, SVGAGI. The CDR3 protein is CASSYSSRGYEQYF. The DNA of the CDR3 is TGTGCCAGCAGTTACTCGAGTCGGGGTTACGAGCAGTACTTC.

This chain links TRBV9 with TRBJ1-6; no definite D call. CDR3 length: 15 residues. V lost 0 bases and J 7 bases, leaving 11 bases between the germline ends. Germline V gene lookup returns CDR1 SGDLS and CDR2 YYNGEE. CDR3 nucleotide sequence: TGTGCCAGCAGCGTAGCGTGGCAGGCCAATTCACCCCTCCACTTT. Its translation: CASSVAWQANSPLHF. Together with reference TRBV9 and TRBJ1-6, the CDR3 gives the full variable domain: DSGVTQTPKHLITATGQRVTLRCSPRSGDLSVYWYQQSLDQGLQFLIQYYNGEERAKGNILERFSAQQFPDLHSELNLSSLELGDSALYFCASSVAWQANSPLHFGNGTRLTVT.

This chain uses TRBV10-3 with TRBJ1-5; D remains ambiguous. Trimming took 6 bases from V and 3 from J, leaving 15 bases between them. Per germline, CDR1 ENHRY and CDR2 SYGVKD. The CDR3 spans 15 residues. CDR3 protein: CAISPSGAVNQPQHF. CDR3 DNA: TGTGCCATCAGCCCATCAGGAGCGGTCAATCAGCCCCAGCATTTT.

This chain links TRBV11-2 with TRBJ2-7, with D possibly TRBD2 on 5 matching bases. The CDR3 runs 17 residues. V gave up 1 base and J gave up 0 bases, with 16 bases separating them. Per germline, CDR1 SGHAT and CDR2 FQNNGV. CDR3 sequence: CASSLVRAGTGSYEQYF. CDR3 in DNA: TGTGCCAGCAGCTTAGTGAGGGCAGGAACCGGCTCCTACGAGCAGTACTTC.

This clone has just a few counts. A read error may account for a junction end that differs from germline. The chain joins TRBV7-7 to TRBJ2-2; D call uncertain. Germline-derived CDR1 and CDR2 are SSHAT and FNYEAQ (reference sequence). This CDR3 comprises 12 residues. The CDR3 loop reads CASSLGSGELFF. The CDR3 DNA reads TGTGCTAGCAGCTTGGGTTCGGGGGAGCTGTTTTTT.

The chain carries TRBV5-6 and TRBJ2-3, with TRBD2 identical over 9 bases. The CDR3 is made up of 16 amino acids. V gave up 5 bases and J gave up 0 bases; unmatched junction bases: 7. Germline CDR1 is SGHDT and CDR2 is YYEEEE. CDR3: CASSLLTSGSTDTQYF. The DNA of the CDR3 is TGTGCCAGCAGTCTCCTGACTAGCGGAAGCACAGATACGCAGTATTTT.

The chain combines TRBV18 with TRBJ2-3, with unresolved D. The CDR3 covers 13 residues. The V end lost 6 bases, the J end lost 3 bases, and 10 bases lay between the germline ends. Germline CDR1 and CDR2: KGHSH and LQKENI. The CDR3 bases are TGTGCCAGCTCCAAATCCGGAACAGATACGCAGTATTTT. It specifies CASSKSGTDTQYF.

This chain joins TRBV6-4 and TRBJ2-7; 10 nucleotides match TRBD1. The CDR3 covers 20 residues. Germline V CDR1 and CDR2: MRHNA, SNTAGT. V gave up 3 bases and J gave up 4 bases; unmatched junction bases: 21. The CDR3 region has the DNA TGTGCCAGCAGTGAGAGGGTGCGGGACAGGGGCGCCGCGCGGCCTTACGAGCAGTACGTC. Its protein product is CASSERVRDRGAARPYEQYV.

This chain uses TRBV18 with TRBJ1-1; maybe TRBD1 (6 bases). Trimming pared 3 bases from V and 5 bases from J, leaving 10 bases between. This CDR3 has 13 amino acids. Germline CDR1 is KGHSH and CDR2 is LQKENI. CDR3 amino acids: CASSPTGGTEAFF. The CDR3 DNA follows: TGTGCCAGCTCACCGACAGGAGGGACTGAAGCTTTCTTT.